The clone carrying this TCR beta chain was seen a few times. The data belong to a study of blood T cell repertoires in COVID-19. As for the study in general: The United States, Italy and Spain were the sources of the acute and convalescent COVID-19 samples. PBMCs, B-cell-depleted T cells, or T cells provided the cDNA or gDNA that made up the material.

CDR1 is WSHSY and CDR2 is SAAADI in the germline V gene. The CDR3 covers 13 residues. V was pared by 4 bases and J by 6 bases, with 13 bases between. Original data processing: Estimation of nucleated cell counts was performed using reference gene primer amplification. Sequencing used immunoSEQ multiplex PCR; TCRdb keeps in-frame clones, though not all of them. The V and J calls and clone size are taken from that table; D and trimming were inferred from the DNA. This sample has approximately 500,000 clones; approximately 85% occur once, and the top ten carry 3.2%. This clonotype was obtained from a human donor in a cohort sampled during active COVID-19. Material: peripheral blood. This chain connects TRBV10-2 to TRBJ2-7; D possibly corresponds to TRBD1 (6 bases). This chain's CDR3 is CASSVNRETEQYF. The CDR3, as DNA: TGCGCCAGCAGTGTAAACAGGGAGACCGAGCAGTACTTC.